Here is one T cell receptor (beta chain) with its context. This clone was seen many times. Its binding antigen is unknown. No base quality information exists; no much larger clone differs at one position. This entry belongs to a study of blood T cell repertoires in COVID-19 (dated by TCRdb to about 2020). Broadly, across the study: Samples covering the acute and convalescent phases of COVID-19 were provided by collaborators in the United States, Italy and Spain. The prospective study material was composed of cDNA or gDNA derived from T cells, B-cell-depleted T cells, or PBMCs. Deeply sampled blood TCRbeta repertoires from subjects exposed to, actively infected with, or recovered from COVID-19 were included in the dataset. The repertoires were made available in a free public database intended to serve as a resource for research on the immune response to SARS-CoV-2. The samples were drawn from the first 160 participants of the ongoing ImmuneRACE study and from 1,254 subjects provided by 6 global collaborators. Nearly every sample came with metadata listing a de-identified subject ID, COVID-19 status, age in years and sex. Where HLA class I and class II types were available, the types were taken from metadata supplied by the sample provider, not from assay-based typing.

CDR1 MDHEN and CDR2 SYDVKM were looked up in the germline V gene. Trimming accounts for 0 bases at V and 5 bases at J, while the number of junction bases matched to no gene is 9. Reading from cysteine to phenylalanine, the CDR3 counts 17 amino acids. Of the read, only the CDR3 DNA is kept; its 51 bases are in frame from base 1. The study at large found these results: How much clinical and demographic metadata was included differed by source and by participant, and the metadata was provided uncurated.

TCRbeta CDR3 regions were amplified from genomic DNA using the immunoSEQ Assay, a bias-controlled multiplex PCR. The published analysis was carried out like this. The number of nucleated cells in each sample was estimated by amplification of reference gene primers within the assay. Sequence reads were collapsed and filtered to measure the absolute abundance of every unique TCRbeta CDR3 rearrangement. Productive Simpson clonality was computed per sample as the square root of Simpson's diversity index over productive rearrangements. TCRdb re-hosts the immuneACCESS table, in-frame sequences only. Its copies lack some clones; in the studies checked, an unresolved V gene accounts for under half of them, and the cause for the rest is not known. The V and J calls and the clone size are those of that table, but D and trimming were determined from the DNA. The sample table lists roughly 120,000 clones, about 80% of them with a count of one. The ten biggest clones cover roughly 6.5% of the sample.

The collaborating institutions used their own protocols to collect whole blood in K2EDTA tubes. For TCRbeta analysis, collaborator samples were shipped as frozen whole blood, as isolated PBMCs, or as DNA extracted from either sample type. Sequencing was done on a sample of peripheral blood. The V and J genes are TRBV28 and TRBJ1-1; 10 bases in the middle match TRBD1. The receptor's source is a woman aged 45-65 years with acute or convalescent COVID-19. The DNA sequence follows: TGTGCCAGCAGTTTATGGGTGGGGAGGACAGGGGGAACTGAAGCTTTCTTT. Translation gives CASSLWVGRTGGTEAFF.